These 25 T cell receptor beta chains originate from one sample sequenced in a study of T cell clonotyping in hematopoietic cell transplantation. The time point is: recipient sample about 28 days before transplant, after cytoreduction. Sequencing was performed with immunoSEQ multiplex PCR; in TCRdb, only in-frame clones are kept and a portion is missing. In the table there are around 27,000 clones, under 85% of which are singletons. The sequencing used peripheral blood mononuclear cells, collected before stem cell transplant. Receptors were obtained from a man in his fifties or sixties with myelodysplastic syndrome. Some clones in this sample may be carry-over from other donors' samples.

This chain links TRBV5-1 with TRBJ1-2; 9 nucleotides line up with TRBD1. Germline values: CDR1 SGHRS, CDR2 YFSETQ. The CDR3 consists of 15 residues. Germline trimming cut 4 bases from V and 5 bases from J; bases unmatched to any gene: 9. The CDR3 reads CASSNSGGTGYGYTF. The CDR3 nucleotides read TGCGCCAGCAGCAATAGTGGCGGGACAGGGTATGGCTACACCTTC.

In the case of this clone: The junction and the germline gene differ at one end; a read error may be behind it. V usage is TRBV7-7 and J usage is TRBJ1-5; D unclear. The germline V gene encodes CDR1 SSHAT and CDR2 FNYEAQ (reference sequence). CDR3 size: 12 residues. CDR3 region: CASSPQRQPQHF. DNA for the CDR3: TGTGCTAGCAGCCCGCAAAGACAGCCCCAGCATTTT.

This rearrangement joins TRBV30 to TRBJ2-7, with D possibly TRBD1 on 6 matching bases. V dropped 2 bases and J dropped 0 bases, with 11 bases sitting between them. There are 14 residues in the CDR3. CDR1 is GTSNPN and CDR2 is SVGIG in the germline V gene (reference sequence). The CDR3 loop reads CAWSTEGGSYEQYF. CDR3 sequence (DNA): TGTGCCTGGAGTACAGAAGGGGGCTCCTACGAGCAGTACTTC.

The CDR3 spells CASSLARVNQPQHF. The CDR3, as DNA: TGTGCCAGCAGTTTAGCCAGGGTCAATCAGCCCCAGCATTTT. The V and J genes are TRBV6-6 and TRBJ1-5; D possibly corresponds to TRBD1 (5 bases). The length of the CDR3 is 14 residues. V dropped 4 bases and J dropped 3 bases, with 10 bases sitting between them. Germline-derived CDR1 and CDR2 are MNHNY and SVGAGI (reference sequence).

This clone was seen only a few times. The gene calls are TRBV28 and TRBJ1-2; 7 bases map to TRBD1. The CDR3 totals 13 residues. Germline assignment: CDR1 MDHEN and CDR2 SYDVKM. V gave up 3 bases and J gave up 6 bases; unmatched junction bases: 4. This chain's CDR3 is CASSFDRADGYTF. DNA for the CDR3: TGTGCCAGCAGTTTTGACAGGGCGGATGGCTACACCTTC.

The chain uses TRBV30 and TRBJ2-1; D might be TRBD1 (6 bases). Germline-derived CDR1 and CDR2 are GTSNPN and SVGIG (reference sequence). This CDR3 is built from 13 residues. V dropped 2 bases and J dropped 7 bases, with 12 bases sitting between them. The CDR3 nucleotides are TGTGCCTGGAGTCCCCTGGGGGCAAATGAGCAGTTCTTC. Protein product: CAWSPLGANEQFF.

The V and J genes are TRBV2 and TRBJ1-5, with 10 bases lining up with TRBD1. CDR3 length: 13 residues. After removal of 6 bases from V and 6 bases from J, the junction contained 2 bases not matched to a gene. Germline V gene sequence: CDR1 SNHLY, CDR2 FYNNEI. The CDR3 sequence is CASRGQGSQPQHF. CDR3 nucleotides: TGTGCCAGCAGGGGACAGGGGAGTCAGCCCCAGCATTTT. Full variable domain (rest looked up from reference TRBV2 and TRBJ1-5): EPEVTQTPSHQVTQMGQEVILRCVPISNHLYFYWYRQILGQKVEFLVSFYNNEISEKSEIFDDQFSVERPDGSNFTLKIRSTKLEDSAMYFCASRGQGSQPQHFGDGTRLSIL.

This chain links TRBV9 with TRBJ2-5, with D possibly called TRBD1 or TRBD2 (5 bases each). From germline, CDR1 is SGDLS and CDR2 YYNGEE. The CDR3 sequence is 12 residues long. Trimming cost V 2 bases and J 3 bases, with 5 bases left between them. CDR3: CASSVGEETQYF. CDR3 nucleotides: TGTGCCAGCAGCGTGGGGGAAGAGACCCAGTACTTC.

The chain couples TRBV5-8 to TRBJ2-7; 8 bases are a match to TRBD2. CDR1 SGHTS and CDR2 YDEGEE come from the germline V gene. The CDR3 sequence is 14 residues long. Losses at the gene ends were 6 bases for V and 0 bases for J; bases not matched to a gene: 5. This chain's CDR3 is CASILSGASYEQYF. As DNA, the CDR3 is TGTGCCAGCATCCTTAGCGGGGCCTCCTACGAGCAGTACTTC.

The rearrangement joins TRBV6-5 to TRBJ1-5; D unresolved. V was pared by 0 bases and J by 5 bases, with 5 bases between. CDR3 length: 13 amino acids. Germline lookup yields CDR1 MNHEY and CDR2 SVGAGI. Here the CDR3 DNA reads TGTGCCAGCAGTTACTCCCAGTATCAGCCCCAGCATTTT. Its protein is CASSYSQYQPQHF.

This clone was detected only a few times. V usage is TRBV2 and J usage is TRBJ2-7; D gene uncertain. Germline V lookup: CDR1 SNHLY, CDR2 FYNNEI. This CDR3 is 13 amino acids long. V lost 7 bases and J 3 bases, leaving 13 bases between the germline ends. The DNA for the CDR3 is TGTGCCAGCATTGACCAAGGCCTCTACGAGCAGTACTTC. Its translation: CASIDQGLYEQYF.

The chain couples TRBV6-1 to TRBJ2-3; 8 bases line up with TRBD2. The V and J ends lost 7 bases and 4 bases, in that order; junction bases with no gene match: 7. CDR1 and CDR2 from the germline V gene are MNHNS and SASEGT. The CDR3 runs to 14 residues. Here the CDR3 reads CASKETSAADTQYF. The CDR3 bases are TGTGCCAGCAAAGAGACTAGCGCTGCAGATACGCAGTATTTT.

V gene TRBV6-5 combines with J gene TRBJ2-6; D is undetermined. Germline CDR1 and CDR2: MNHEY and SVGAGI. V dropped 2 bases and J dropped 0 bases, with 5 bases sitting between them. This CDR3 contains 15 residues. The CDR3 nucleotides read TGTGCCAGCAGTTACCAGGCCTCTGGGGCCAACGTCCTGACTTTC. Amino acid sequence: CASSYQASGANVLTF.

DNA for the CDR3: TGTGCCACAACCGGGACTAGGACCACAGATACGCAGTATTTT. Amino acid sequence: CATTGTRTTDTQYF. This sequence joins TRBV19 and TRBJ2-3; 8 positions agree with TRBD2. CDR1 LNHDA and CDR2 SQIVND come from the germline V gene (reference sequence). J lost 2 bases, V lost 10 bases, and 8 bases had no gene match. The CDR3 sequence is 14 residues long.

The table lists this clone with a few counts. The chain uses TRBV5-1 and TRBJ2-7; 7 bases are shared with TRBD1. CDR1 is SGHRS, CDR2 YFSETQ, per germline. The CDR3 is 17 amino acids. The V gene end was trimmed by 3 bases and the J gene end by 0 bases; junction bases not matched to a gene: 12. The CDR3 DNA reads TGCGCCAGCAGCTACACCCTGACAGGGACCCCCTCCTACGAGCAGTACTTC. This codes for CASSYTLTGTPSYEQYF. The full variable domain, completed using reference TRBV5-1 and TRBJ2-7, is KAGVTQTPRYLIKTRGQQVTLSCSPISGHRSVSWYQQTPGQGLQFLFEYFSETQRNKGNFPGRFSGRQFSNSRSEMNVSTLELGDSALYLCASSYTLTGTPSYEQYFGPGTRLTVT.

This clone was seen only a few times. The rearrangement links TRBV28 to TRBJ2-7; 10 bases line up with TRBD1. CDR3 size: 14 residues. In germline, CDR1 is MDHEN, CDR2 SYDVKM. Trimming removed 3 bases from V and 6 bases from J; junction bases left unmatched: 5. The CDR3, as DNA: TGTGCCAGCAGTTTCGGGACAGGGGCACGCGAGCAGTACTTC. Residues: CASSFGTGAREQYF.

This clone was observed once. The CDR3 DNA reads TGCGCCAGCAGGCACAGGGTGGCCGCCTACGAGCAGTACTTC. This gives the protein CASRHRVAAYEQYF. The chain links TRBV5-1 to TRBJ2-7; TRBD1 is a possible D gene (6 bases). V shed 5 bases and J shed 2 bases, with 14 bases lying between them. CDR3 size: 14 residues. Germline CDR1 is SGHRS and CDR2 is YFSETQ. Full variable domain (missing parts from reference TRBV5-1 and TRBJ2-7): KAGVTQTPRYLIKTRGQQVTLSCSPISGHRSVSWYQQTPGQGLQFLFEYFSETQRNKGNFPGRFSGRQFSNSRSEMNVSTLELGDSALYLCASRHRVAAYEQYFGPGTRLTVT.

This clone has a single count. The gene calls are TRBV28 and TRBJ2-7; 8 nucleotides align to TRBD2. Per the germline V gene, CDR1 is MDHEN and CDR2 is SYDVKM. CDR3 size: 14 residues. After removal of 9 bases from V and 6 bases from J, the junction contained 13 bases not matched to a gene. The CDR3 nucleotides read TGTGCCAGTTTAGCGGGATACTGGGACGGCGAGCAGTACTTC. This translates into CASLAGYWDGEQYF.

The chain links TRBV11-2 to TRBJ2-3, with 7 positions matching TRBD1. Germline-derived CDR1 and CDR2 are SGHAT and FQNNGV. CDR3 length equals 15 residues. The J segment lost 3 bases and the V segment lost 5 bases, leaving 8 bases of the junction unmatched. This CDR3 reads CASSQDPTGTDTQYF. The CDR3 coding sequence is TGTGCCAGCAGCCAGGACCCGACAGGGACAGATACGCAGTATTTT.

V gene TRBV4-3 combines with J gene TRBJ2-7, with 7 bases that match TRBD1. CDR1 is LGHNA, CDR2 YSLEER, per germline. V shed 0 bases, J shed 2 bases, and the junction held 10 bases outside the gene matches. The length of the CDR3 is 17 residues. This CDR3 reads CASSQEWSSGQTYEQYF. CDR3 DNA sequence: TGCGCCAGCAGCCAAGAATGGTCTTCGGGACAGACCTACGAGCAGTACTTC.

The chain carries TRBV7-6 and TRBJ2-1; tentatively, D is TRBD2 (6 bases). CDR3 size: 16 residues. The V and J ends lost 5 bases and 3 bases respectively, with 17 bases between them. Germline CDR1 is SGHVS and CDR2 is FNYEAQ. CDR3 loop: CASSPGLPPVYNEQFF. The CDR3 DNA reads TGTGCCAGCAGCCCGGGACTCCCCCCGGTCTACAATGAGCAGTTCTTC.

The chain couples TRBV2 to TRBJ1-4, with D hard to call. Germline CDR1 SNHLY, CDR2 FYNNEI. V lost 3 bases, J lost 7 bases, and 15 bases lay in between. This CDR3 is 15 amino acids long. CDR3 sequence: CASSDIGPSGEKLFF. The CDR3 coding sequence is TGTGCCAGCAGTGATATTGGGCCTAGTGGTGAAAAACTGTTTTTT.

The V and J genes are TRBV4-3 and TRBJ1-2, with D possibly being TRBD1 (5 bases). Germline CDR1 LGHNA, CDR2 YSLEER. CDR3 length equals 17 residues. V shed 2 bases and J shed 6 bases, with 22 bases lying between them. The DNA of the CDR3 is TGCGCCAGCAGCCAAAATGAGACAGTTCCAGTCCAAGATGGCTACACCTTC. Its protein product is CASSQNETVPVQDGYTF.

The J gene is TRBJ2-7, the V gene TRBV7-2; 7 bases are a match to TRBD2. In germline, CDR1 is SGHTA, CDR2 FQGNSA. With V trimmed by 5 bases and J by 0 bases, 7 bases remained unmatched. The CDR3 totals 15 residues. In nucleotides, the CDR3 is TGTGCCAGCAGCAGCAACCTAGCGGTCTCCTACGAGCAGTACTTC. Translated: CASSSNLAVSYEQYF.

The chain links TRBV30 to TRBJ2-3; 9 bases match TRBD1. V gave up 5 bases and J gave up 0 bases; unmatched junction bases: 3. Per germline, CDR1 GTSNPN and CDR2 SVGIG (reference sequence). The CDR3 has 14 residues. The CDR3 DNA reads TGTGCCTGGGAACAGGGGGCAAGCACAGATACGCAGTATTTT. It codes for CAWEQGASTDTQYF.